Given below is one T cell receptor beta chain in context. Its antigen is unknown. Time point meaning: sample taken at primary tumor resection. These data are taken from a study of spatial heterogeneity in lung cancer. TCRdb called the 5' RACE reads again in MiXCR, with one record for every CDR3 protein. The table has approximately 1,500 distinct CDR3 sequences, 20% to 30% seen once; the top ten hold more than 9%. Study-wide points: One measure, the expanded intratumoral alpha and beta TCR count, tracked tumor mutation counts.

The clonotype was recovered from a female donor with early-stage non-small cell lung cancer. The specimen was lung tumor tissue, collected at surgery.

The CDR3 region is CASSQGRSGSTGELFF. Written as DNA, the CDR3 is TGTGCCAGCAGCCAAGGACGAAGCGGGAGCACCGGGGAGCTGTTTTTT. The chain is built from TRBV3-1 and TRBJ2-2; 8 positions agree with TRBD2. This CDR3 is 16 amino acids long. J gave up 4 bases and V 1 base, and 5 bases lay outside the gene matches. CDR1 is LGHDT and CDR2 is YNNKEL in the germline V gene (reference sequence).